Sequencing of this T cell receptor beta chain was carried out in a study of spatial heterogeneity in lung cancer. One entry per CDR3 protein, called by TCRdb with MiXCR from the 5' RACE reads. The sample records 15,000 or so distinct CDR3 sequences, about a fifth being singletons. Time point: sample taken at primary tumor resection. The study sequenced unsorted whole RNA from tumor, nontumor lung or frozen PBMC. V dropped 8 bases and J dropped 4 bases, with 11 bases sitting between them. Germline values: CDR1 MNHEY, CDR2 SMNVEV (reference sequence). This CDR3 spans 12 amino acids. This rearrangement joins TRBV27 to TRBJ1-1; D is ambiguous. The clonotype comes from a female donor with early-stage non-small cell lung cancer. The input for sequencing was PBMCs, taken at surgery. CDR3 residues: CASQDPTTEAFF. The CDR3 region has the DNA TGTGCCAGCCAGGACCCCACCACTGAAGCTTTCTTT.